The sample holds one count of the clone carrying this TCR beta chain. The entry originates in a study of OX40 agonist ivuxolimab in advanced cancers. V lost 5 bases and J 0 bases, leaving 2 bases between the germline ends. This CDR3 contains 12 residues. Germline V gene lookup returns CDR1 MGHDK and CDR2 SYGVNS. Patients were excluded for autoimmune disease history or systemic immunosuppression. Measured with immunoSEQ multiplex PCR; TCRdb has only the in-frame clones, and not every one. The repertoire has about 43,000 clones, around 88% of them found once; the top ten carry about 15%. This chain connects TRBV25-1 to TRBJ1-3; D unresolved. The sequencing used CD4+ or CD8+ T cells sorted from blood, collected in a trial of the OX40 agonist ivuxolimab. This receptor was taken from an adult with an advanced solid tumor such as melanoma, head and neck, liver or kidney cancer. The CDR3 spells CASSNSGNTIYF. The CDR3 nucleotides read TGTGCCAGCAGTAACTCTGGAAACACCATATATTTT.